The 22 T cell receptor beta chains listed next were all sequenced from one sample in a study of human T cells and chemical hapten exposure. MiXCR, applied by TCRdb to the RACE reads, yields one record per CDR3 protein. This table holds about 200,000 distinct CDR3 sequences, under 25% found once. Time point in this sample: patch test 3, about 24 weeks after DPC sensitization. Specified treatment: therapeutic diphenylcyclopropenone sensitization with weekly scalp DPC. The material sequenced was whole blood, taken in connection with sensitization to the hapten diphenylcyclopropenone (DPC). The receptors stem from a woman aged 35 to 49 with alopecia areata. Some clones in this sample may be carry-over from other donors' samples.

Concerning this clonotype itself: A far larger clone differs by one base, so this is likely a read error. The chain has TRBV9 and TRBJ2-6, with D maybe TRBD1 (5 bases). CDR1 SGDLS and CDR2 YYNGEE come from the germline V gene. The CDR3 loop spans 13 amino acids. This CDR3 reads CASSPSGANFLTF. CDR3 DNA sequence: TGTGCCAGCAGCCCCTCTGGGGCCAACTTCCTGACTTTC.

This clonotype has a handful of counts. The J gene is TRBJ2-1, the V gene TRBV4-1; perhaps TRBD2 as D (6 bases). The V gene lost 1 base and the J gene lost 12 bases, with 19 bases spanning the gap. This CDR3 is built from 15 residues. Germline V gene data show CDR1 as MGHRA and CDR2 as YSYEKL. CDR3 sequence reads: CASSQVGRGSGRQFF. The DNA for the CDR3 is TGCGCCAGCAGCCAAGTAGGGCGAGGCAGCGGGCGGCAGTTCTTC.

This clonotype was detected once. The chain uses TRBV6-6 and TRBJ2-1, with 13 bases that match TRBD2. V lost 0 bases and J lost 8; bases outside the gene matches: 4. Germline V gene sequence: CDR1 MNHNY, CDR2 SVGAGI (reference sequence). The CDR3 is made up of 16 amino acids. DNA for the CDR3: TGTGCCAGCAGTTACTCGAGACTAGCGGGAGGCGATGAGCAGTTCTTC. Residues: CASSYSRLAGGDEQFF.

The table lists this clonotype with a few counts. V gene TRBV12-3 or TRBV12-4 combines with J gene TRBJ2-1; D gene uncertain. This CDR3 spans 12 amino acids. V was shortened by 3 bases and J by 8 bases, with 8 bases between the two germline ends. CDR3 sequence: CASSFFGDEQFF. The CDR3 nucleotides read TGTGCCAGCAGTTTCTTCGGCGATGAGCAGTTCTTC.

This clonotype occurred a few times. The CDR3 protein is CSASTSGRALGYNEQFF. For the CDR3, the DNA is TGCAGTGCTAGCACTAGCGGGAGGGCCCTAGGGTACAATGAGCAGTTCTTC. The chain employs TRBV20-1 and TRBJ2-1; 13 bases agree with TRBD2. This CDR3 spans 17 amino acids. Per germline, CDR1 DFQATT and CDR2 SNEGSKA (reference sequence). J gave up 4 bases and V 3 bases, and 9 bases lay outside the gene matches.

The CDR3 loop is CSVELGSGGEKLFF. The CDR3 DNA is TGCAGCGTTGAATTGGGGTCAGGGGGTGAAAAACTGTTTTTT. V gene TRBV29-1 combines with J gene TRBJ1-4, with 7 bases aligning to TRBD1. With V trimmed by 2 bases and J by 7 bases, 7 bases remained unmatched. Per the germline V gene, CDR1 is SQVTM and CDR2 is ANQGSEA. The length of the CDR3 is 14 residues.

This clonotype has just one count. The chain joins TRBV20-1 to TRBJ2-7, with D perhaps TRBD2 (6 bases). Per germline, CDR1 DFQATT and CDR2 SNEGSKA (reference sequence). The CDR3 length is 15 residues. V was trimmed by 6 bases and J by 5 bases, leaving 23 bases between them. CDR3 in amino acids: CSADGRGGKGDEQYF. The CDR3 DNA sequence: TGCAGTGCGGACGGACGCGGCGGGAAGGGAGACGAGCAGTACTTC.

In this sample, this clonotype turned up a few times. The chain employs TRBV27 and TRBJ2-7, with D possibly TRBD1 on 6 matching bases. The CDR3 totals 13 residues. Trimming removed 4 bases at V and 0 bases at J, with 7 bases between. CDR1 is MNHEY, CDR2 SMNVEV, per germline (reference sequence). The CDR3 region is CASSYRVSYEQYF. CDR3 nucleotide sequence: TGTGCCAGCAGTTACAGGGTCTCCTACGAGCAGTACTTC.

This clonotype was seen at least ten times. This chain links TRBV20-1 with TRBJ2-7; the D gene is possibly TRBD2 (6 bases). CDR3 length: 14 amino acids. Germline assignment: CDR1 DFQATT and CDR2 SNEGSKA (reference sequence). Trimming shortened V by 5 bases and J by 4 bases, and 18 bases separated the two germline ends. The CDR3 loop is CSAHMYDGGYEQYF. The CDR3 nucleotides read TGCAGTGCTCACATGTACGACGGGGGATACGAGCAGTACTTC.

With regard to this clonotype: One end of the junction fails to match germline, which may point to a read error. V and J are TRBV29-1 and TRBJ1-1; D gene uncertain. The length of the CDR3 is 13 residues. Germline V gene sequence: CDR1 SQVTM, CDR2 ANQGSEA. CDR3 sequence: CSVEEFSGTEAFF. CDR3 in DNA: TGCAGCGTCGAGGAATTCTCGGGCACTGAAGCTTTTTTT.

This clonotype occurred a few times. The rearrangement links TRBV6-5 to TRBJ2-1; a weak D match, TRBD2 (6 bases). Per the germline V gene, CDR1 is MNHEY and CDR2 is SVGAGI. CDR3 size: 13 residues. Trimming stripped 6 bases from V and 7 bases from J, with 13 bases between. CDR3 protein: CASRRREWNEQFF. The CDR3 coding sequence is TGTGCCAGCAGGCGCCGGGAGTGGAATGAGCAGTTCTTC.

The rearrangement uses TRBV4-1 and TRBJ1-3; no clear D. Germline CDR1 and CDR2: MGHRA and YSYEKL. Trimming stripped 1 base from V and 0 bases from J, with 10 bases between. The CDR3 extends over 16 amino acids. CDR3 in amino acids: CASSQVARSSGNTIYF. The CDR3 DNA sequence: TGCGCCAGCAGCCAAGTGGCACGGAGCTCTGGAAACACCATATATTTT.

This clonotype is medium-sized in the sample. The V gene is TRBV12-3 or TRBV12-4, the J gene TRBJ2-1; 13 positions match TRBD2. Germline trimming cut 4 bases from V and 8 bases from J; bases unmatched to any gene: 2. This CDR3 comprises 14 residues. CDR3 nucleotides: TGTGCCAGCAGTTGGACTAGCGGGAGCGATGAGCAGTTCTTC. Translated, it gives CASSWTSGSDEQFF.

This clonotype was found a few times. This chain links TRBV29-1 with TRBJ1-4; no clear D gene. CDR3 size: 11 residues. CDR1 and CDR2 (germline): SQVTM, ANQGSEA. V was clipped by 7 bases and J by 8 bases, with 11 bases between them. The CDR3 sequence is CSAKVPEKLFF. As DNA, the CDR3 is TGCAGCGCAAAAGTTCCCGAAAAACTGTTTTTT.

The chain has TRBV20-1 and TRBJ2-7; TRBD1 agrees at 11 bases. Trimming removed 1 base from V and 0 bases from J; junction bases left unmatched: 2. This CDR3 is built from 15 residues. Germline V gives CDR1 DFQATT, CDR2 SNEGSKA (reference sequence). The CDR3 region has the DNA TGCAGTGCTAGAGGGGACAGGGGGTTCTCCTACGAGCAGTACTTC. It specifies CSARGDRGFSYEQYF.

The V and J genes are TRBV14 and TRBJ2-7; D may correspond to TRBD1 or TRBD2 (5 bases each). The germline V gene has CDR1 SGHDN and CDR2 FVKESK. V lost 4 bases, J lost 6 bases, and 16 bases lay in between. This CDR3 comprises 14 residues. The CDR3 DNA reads TGTGCCAGCAGCCCCTCCGGGGCCTTGGTCGAGCAGTACTTC. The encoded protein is CASSPSGALVEQYF.

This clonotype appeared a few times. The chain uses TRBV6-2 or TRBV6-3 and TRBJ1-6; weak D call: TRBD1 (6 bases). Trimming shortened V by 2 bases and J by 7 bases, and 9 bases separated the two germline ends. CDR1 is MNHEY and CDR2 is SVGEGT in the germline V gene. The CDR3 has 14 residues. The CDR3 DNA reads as TGTGCCAGCAGTTACGGACAGACCAATTCACCCCTCCACTTT. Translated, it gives CASSYGQTNSPLHF.

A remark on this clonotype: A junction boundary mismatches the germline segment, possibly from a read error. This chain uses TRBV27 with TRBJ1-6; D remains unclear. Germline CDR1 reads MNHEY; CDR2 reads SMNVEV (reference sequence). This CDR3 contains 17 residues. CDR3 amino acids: CASGLGRAFRNNSPLHF. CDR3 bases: TGTGCCAGCGGTTTAGGGCGGGCTTTCCGAAATAATTCACCCCTCCACTTT.

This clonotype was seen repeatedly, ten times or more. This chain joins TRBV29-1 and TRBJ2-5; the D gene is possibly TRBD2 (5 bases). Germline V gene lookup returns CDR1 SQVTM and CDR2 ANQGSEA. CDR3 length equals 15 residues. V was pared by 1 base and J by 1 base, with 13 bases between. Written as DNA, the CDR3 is TGCAGCGTTGAAGCGTGGGGAGTAAGCCAAGAGACCCAGTACTTC. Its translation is CSVEAWGVSQETQYF.

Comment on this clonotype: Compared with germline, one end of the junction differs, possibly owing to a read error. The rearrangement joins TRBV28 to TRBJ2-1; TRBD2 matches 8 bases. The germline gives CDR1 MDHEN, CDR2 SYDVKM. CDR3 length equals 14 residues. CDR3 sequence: CASSFYAGLARSLF. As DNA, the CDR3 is TGTGCCAGCAGTTTTTACGCTGGACTAGCAAGGAGTTTATTC. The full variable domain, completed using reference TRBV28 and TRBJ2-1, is DVKVTQSSRYLVKRTGEKVFLECVQDMDHENMFWYRQDPGLGLRLIYFSYDVKMKEKGDIPEGYSVSREKKERFSLILESASTNQTSMYLCASSFYAGLARSLFGPGTRLTVL.

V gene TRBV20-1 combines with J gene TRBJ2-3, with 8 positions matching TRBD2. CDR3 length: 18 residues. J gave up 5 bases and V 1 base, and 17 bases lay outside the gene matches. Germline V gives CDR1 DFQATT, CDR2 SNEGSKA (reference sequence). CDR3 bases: TGCAGTGCTAGAGCGTTAGAGACGCGGACTAGCTGGGGAGATACGCAGTATTTT. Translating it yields CSARALETRTSWGDTQYF.

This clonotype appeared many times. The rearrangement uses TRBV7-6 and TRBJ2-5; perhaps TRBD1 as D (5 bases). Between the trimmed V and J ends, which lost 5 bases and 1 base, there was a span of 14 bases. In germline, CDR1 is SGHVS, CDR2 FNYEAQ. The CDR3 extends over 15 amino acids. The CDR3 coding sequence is TGTGCCAGCAGCCAGATAGAAGGGGCCCAAGAGACCCAGTACTTC. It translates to CASSQIEGAQETQYF. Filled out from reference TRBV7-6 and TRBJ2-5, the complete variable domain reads GAGVSQSPRYKVTKRGQDVALRCDPISGHVSLYWYRQALGQGPEFLTYFNYEAQQDKSGLPNDRFSAERPEGSISTLTIQRTEQRDSAMYRCASSQIEGAQETQYFGPGTRLLVL.